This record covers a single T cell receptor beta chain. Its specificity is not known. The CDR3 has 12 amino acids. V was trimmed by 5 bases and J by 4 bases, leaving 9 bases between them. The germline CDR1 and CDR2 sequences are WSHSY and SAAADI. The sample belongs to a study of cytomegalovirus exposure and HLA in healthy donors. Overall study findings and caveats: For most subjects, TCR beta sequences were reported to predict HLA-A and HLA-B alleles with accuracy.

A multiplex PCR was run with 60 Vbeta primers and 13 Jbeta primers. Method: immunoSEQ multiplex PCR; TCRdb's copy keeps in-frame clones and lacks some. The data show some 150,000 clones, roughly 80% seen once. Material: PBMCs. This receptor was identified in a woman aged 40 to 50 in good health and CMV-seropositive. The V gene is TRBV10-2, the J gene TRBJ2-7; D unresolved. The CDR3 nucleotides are TGCGCCAGCAGTTTATCCCTTTACGAGCAGTACTTC. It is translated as CASSLSLYEQYF.